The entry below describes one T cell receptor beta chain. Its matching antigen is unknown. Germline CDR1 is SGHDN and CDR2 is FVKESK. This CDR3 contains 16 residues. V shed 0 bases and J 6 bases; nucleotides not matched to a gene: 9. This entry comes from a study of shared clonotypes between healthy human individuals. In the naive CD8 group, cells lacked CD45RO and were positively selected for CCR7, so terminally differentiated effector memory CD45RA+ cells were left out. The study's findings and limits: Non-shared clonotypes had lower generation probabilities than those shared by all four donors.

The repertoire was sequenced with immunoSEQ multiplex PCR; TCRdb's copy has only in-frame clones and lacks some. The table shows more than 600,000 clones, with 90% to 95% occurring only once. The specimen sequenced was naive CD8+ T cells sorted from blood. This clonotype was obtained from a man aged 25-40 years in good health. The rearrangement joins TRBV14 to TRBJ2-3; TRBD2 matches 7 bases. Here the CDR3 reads CASSQEEGGRTDTQYF. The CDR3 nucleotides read TGTGCCAGCAGCCAAGAAGAAGGCGGGAGAACTGATACGCAGTATTTT. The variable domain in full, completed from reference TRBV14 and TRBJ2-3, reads EAGVTQFPSHSVIEKGQTVTLRCDPISGHDNLYWYRRVMGKEIKFLLHFVKESKQDESGMPNNRFLAERTGGTYSTLKVQPAELEDSGVYFCASSQEEGGRTDTQYFGPGTRLTVL.